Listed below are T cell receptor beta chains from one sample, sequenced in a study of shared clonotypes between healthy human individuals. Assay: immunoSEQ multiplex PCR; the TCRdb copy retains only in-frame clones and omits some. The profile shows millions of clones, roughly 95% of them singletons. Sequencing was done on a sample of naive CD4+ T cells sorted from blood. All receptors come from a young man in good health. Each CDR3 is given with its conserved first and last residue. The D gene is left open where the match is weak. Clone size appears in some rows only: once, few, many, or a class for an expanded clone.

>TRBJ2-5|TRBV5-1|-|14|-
CASSLETFQETQYF
TGCGCCAGCAGCTTGGAAACGTTCCAAGAGACCCAGTACTTC
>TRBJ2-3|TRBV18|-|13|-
CASSLRATDTQYF
TGTGCCAGCTCACTTCGGGCCACGGATACGCAGTATTTT
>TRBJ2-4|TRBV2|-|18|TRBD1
CASSDGAGGIKAKNIQYF
TGTGCCAGCAGTGATGGGGCAGGGGGAATTAAGGCCAAAAACATTCAGTACTTC
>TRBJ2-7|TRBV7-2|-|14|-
CASSLEGGGYEQYF
TGTGCCAGCAGCTTGGAGGGAGGGGGCTACGAGCAGTACTTC
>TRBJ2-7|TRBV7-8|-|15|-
CASSLVRGAGYEQYF
TGTGCCAGCAGCTTAGTACGAGGGGCGGGTTACGAGCAGTACTTC
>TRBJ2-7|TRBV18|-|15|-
CASSPGLAEIYEQYF
TGTGCCAGCTCACCAGGTCTTGCGGAAATCTACGAGCAGTACTTC
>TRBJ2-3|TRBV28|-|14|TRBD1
CASGSGQGTDTQYF
TGTGCCAGCGGATCGGGACAGGGCACAGATACGCAGTATTTT
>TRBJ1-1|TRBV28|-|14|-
CASTPPPGNTEAFF
TGTGCCAGCACTCCTCCGCCAGGGAACACTGAAGCTTTCTTT
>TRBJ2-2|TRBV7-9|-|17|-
CASSLGSRGVNTGELFF
TGTGCCAGCAGCTTAGGTTCGAGGGGGGTGAACACCGGGGAGCTGTTTTTT
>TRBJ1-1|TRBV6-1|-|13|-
CASTSSPNTEAFF
TGTGCCAGCACAAGCAGCCCGAACACTGAAGCTTTCTTT
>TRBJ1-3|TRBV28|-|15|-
CASSTGLNSGNTIYF
TGTGCCAGCAGCACAGGACTGAACTCTGGAAACACCATATATTTT
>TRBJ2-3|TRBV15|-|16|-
CATSAKLALGTDTQYF
TGTGCCACCAGCGCTAAACTAGCCCTCGGCACAGATACGCAGTATTTT
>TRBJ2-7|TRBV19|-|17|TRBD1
CASSEIIPGQASYEQYF
TGTGCCAGTAGCGAAATTATCCCGGGACAGGCAAGCTACGAGCAGTACTTC
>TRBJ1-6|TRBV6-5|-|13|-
CASSGTGNSPLHF
TGTGCCAGCAGCGGGACGGGGAATTCACCCCTCCACTTT
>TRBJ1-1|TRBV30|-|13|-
CAWSGRDGTEAFF
TGTGCCTGGAGTGGGCGGGATGGGACTGAAGCTTTCTTT
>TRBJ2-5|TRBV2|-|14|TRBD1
CASSGTGNGETQYF
TGTGCCAGCAGTGGGACAGGGAACGGAGAGACCCAGTACTTC
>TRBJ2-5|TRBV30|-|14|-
CAWTPGTWRETQYF
TGTGCCTGGACCCCAGGGACTTGGAGGGAGACCCAGTACTTC
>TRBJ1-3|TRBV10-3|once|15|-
CAISEGGVSGNTIYF
TGTGCCATCAGTGAAGGCGGGGTCTCTGGAAACACCATATATTTT
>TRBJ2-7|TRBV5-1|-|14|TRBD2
CASSLAGLPYEQYF
TGCGCCAGCAGCCTAGCGGGACTACCCTACGAGCAGTACTTC
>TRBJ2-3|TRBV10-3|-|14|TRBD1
CAISDGTDPDTQYF
TGTGCCATCAGTGATGGGACAGACCCTGATACGCAGTATTTT
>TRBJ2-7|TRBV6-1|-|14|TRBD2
CASRRGTAIYEQYF
TGTGCCAGCAGGCGGGGGACCGCTATCTACGAGCAGTACTTC
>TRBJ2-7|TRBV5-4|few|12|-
CASSVDSYEQYF
TGTGCCAGCAGCGTTGACAGCTACGAGCAGTACTTC
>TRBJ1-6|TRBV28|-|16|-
CASSLPVSAYNSPLHF
TGTGCCAGCAGTTTACCCGTGAGTGCGTATAATTCACCCCTCCACTTT
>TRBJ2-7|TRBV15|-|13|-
CATSRDLAYEQYF
TGTGCCACCAGCAGGGACTTAGCCTACGAGCAGTACTTC
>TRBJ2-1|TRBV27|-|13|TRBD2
CASTVTRGDEQFF
TGTGCCAGCACCGTGACCCGGGGGGATGAGCAGTTCTTC
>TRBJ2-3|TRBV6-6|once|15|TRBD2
CASSFLAGGTDTQYF
TGTGCCAGCAGCTTCCTAGCGGGGGGCACAGATACGCAGTATTTT
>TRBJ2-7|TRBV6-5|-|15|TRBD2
CASSYKLAGGYEQYF
TGTGCCAGCAGTTATAAACTAGCGGGAGGGTACGAGCAGTACTTC
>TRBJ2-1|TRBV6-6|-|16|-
CASSGRGQSSYNEQFF
TGTGCCAGCAGTGGGAGGGGGCAGAGCTCCTACAATGAGCAGTTCTTC
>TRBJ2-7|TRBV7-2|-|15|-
CASSLGVVSASEQYF
TGTGCCAGCAGCTTAGGCGTGGTATCGGCTTCCGAGCAGTACTTC
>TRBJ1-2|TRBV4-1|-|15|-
CASSQLFTGNYGYTF
TGCGCCAGCAGCCAACTTTTTACAGGGAACTATGGCTACACCTTC
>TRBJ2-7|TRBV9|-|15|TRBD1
CASSVTGTGGYEQYF
TGTGCCAGCAGCGTAACCGGGACAGGGGGGTACGAGCAGTACTTC
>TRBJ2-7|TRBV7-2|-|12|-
CASSLDGGEQYF
TGTGCCAGCAGCTTAGACGGGGGCGAGCAGTACTTC